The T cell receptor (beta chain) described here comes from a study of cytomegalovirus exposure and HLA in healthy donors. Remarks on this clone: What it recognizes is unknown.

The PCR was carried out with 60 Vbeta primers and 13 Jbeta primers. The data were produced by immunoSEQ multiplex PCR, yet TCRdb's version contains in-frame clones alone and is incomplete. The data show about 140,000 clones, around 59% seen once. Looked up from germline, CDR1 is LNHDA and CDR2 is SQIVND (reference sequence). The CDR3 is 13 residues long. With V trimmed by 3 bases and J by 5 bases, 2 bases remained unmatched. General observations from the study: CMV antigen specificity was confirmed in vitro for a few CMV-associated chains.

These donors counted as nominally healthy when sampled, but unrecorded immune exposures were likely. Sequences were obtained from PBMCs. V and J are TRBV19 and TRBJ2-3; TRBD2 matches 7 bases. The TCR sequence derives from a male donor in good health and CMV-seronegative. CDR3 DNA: TGTGCCAGTAGTATGGGGGGGAAAGATACGCAGTATTTT. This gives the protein CASSMGGKDTQYF.